One sample yielded the 5 T cell receptor beta chains listed below, sequenced in a study of cytomegalovirus exposure and HLA in healthy donors. Primers: 60 Vbeta forward and 13 Jbeta reverse. Here immunoSEQ multiplex PCR was the method, and the copy in TCRdb shows in-frame clones only, minus some. The sample records roughly 200,000 clones, 79% being singletons. Specimen: PBMCs. The receptors shown here come from a woman aged 25 to 39 in good health and CMV-seropositive.

This clone has a count of ten or more. The chain uses TRBV28 and TRBJ1-1; a possible D gene is TRBD1 (5 bases). V was cut by 7 bases and J by 1 base, with 13 bases left in between. The CDR3 is 14 residues long. Per germline, CDR1 MDHEN and CDR2 SYDVKM. The DNA of the CDR3 is TGTGCCAGCACCACTGGGCAGGGGAACACTGAAGCTTTCTTT. It codes for CASTTGQGNTEAFF.

This rearrangement joins TRBV2 to TRBJ1-4; no reliable D call. CDR1 and CDR2 from the germline V gene are SNHLY and FYNNEI. The CDR3 loop spans 15 amino acids. Trimming cost V 3 bases and J 11 bases, with 19 bases left between them. CDR3 in amino acids: CASSDVTDQLTKLFF. For the CDR3, the DNA is TGTGCCAGCAGTGATGTGACCGACCAACTAACTAAACTGTTTTTT.

The chain joins TRBV2 to TRBJ1-5, with D unresolved. CDR1 and CDR2 from the germline V gene are SNHLY and FYNNEI. V gave up 2 bases and J gave up 4 bases, with 9 bases separating them. This CDR3 region has 14 residues. The CDR3 here is CASSESGRNQPQHF. CDR3 DNA: TGTGCCAGCAGTGAAAGCGGAAGAAATCAGCCCCAGCATTTT.

This chain connects TRBV5-5 to TRBJ2-5; D unresolved. V was pared by 0 bases and J by 5 bases, with 5 bases between. CDR3 size: 12 residues. CDR1 and CDR2 (germline): SGHKS, YYEKEE (reference sequence). The CDR3 loop reads CASSLAGETQYF. As DNA, the CDR3 is TGTGCCAGCAGCTTGGCGGGTGAGACCCAGTACTTC.

The chain employs TRBV5-1 and TRBJ2-7; the match to TRBD1 covers 7 bases. The junction had 9 bases not matched to a gene; V was cut back by 4 bases and J by 2 bases. Germline V gene sequence: CDR1 SGHRS, CDR2 YFSETQ. CDR3 length equals 15 residues. The CDR3 sequence: CASSRDRDRPYEQYF. The CDR3 region has the DNA TGCGCCAGCAGCCGGGACCGGGACAGACCCTACGAGCAGTACTTC.